This T cell receptor beta chain comes out of a study of breast tumors, draining lymph nodes, adjacent tissues. Study-wide results and limits: Findings are consistent with lymph node origin and intratumoral expansion of most tumor T cells.

Only a few counts were recorded for this clonotype. Its target is not known. A much larger clone sits a single nucleotide away, making a read error possible. This CDR3 is missing its conserved last phenylalanine or tryptophan, likely due to a read error. Germline CDR1 and CDR2: SGHVS and FQNEAQ. V was shortened by 1 base and J by 4 bases, with 10 bases between the two germline ends. The CDR3 loop spans 14 amino acids. From the multiplex PCR reads, TCRdb called clonotypes with MiXCR, one entry per CDR3 protein. The repertoire holds about 16,000 distinct CDR3 sequences, with 40% to 55% as singletons. The source is a female donor with breast cancer. Some clones in this sample may be carry-over from other donors' samples. The J gene is TRBJ1-1, the V gene TRBV7-8; D uncertain. The specimen sequenced was tumor-adjacent breast tissue. CDR3 sequence (DNA): TGTGCCAGCAGCTTAGTGTCCTTGAGCACTGAAGCTTTCCTT. It specifies CASSLVSLSTEAFL.